The clone carrying this TCR beta chain has only a few counts. J gave up 5 bases and V 5 bases, and 6 bases lay outside the gene matches. Per the germline V gene, CDR1 is SGHRS and CDR2 is YFSETQ. The CDR3 runs 15 residues. This sample is drawn from a study of patients and donors after allogeneic stem cell transplantation. Via MiXCR, TCRdb re-called the RT-PCR reads, giving one row per CDR3 protein. The table includes some 880,000 distinct CDR3 sequences, approximately 18% detected once. V gene TRBV5-1 combines with J gene TRBJ2-1; 11 positions match TRBD2. Material: blood, either unsorted or a sorted T cell fraction (not recorded which). The clonotype comes from a human donor who was either an allogeneic HSCT recipient or a stem cell or donor lymphocyte infusion donor (not recorded which). It is not recorded whose cells these are; they may come from a transplant donor. CDR3 sequence: CASRQGLAADNEQFF. The CDR3 DNA reads TGCGCCAGCAGACAGGGACTAGCGGCCGACAATGAGCAGTTCTTC.